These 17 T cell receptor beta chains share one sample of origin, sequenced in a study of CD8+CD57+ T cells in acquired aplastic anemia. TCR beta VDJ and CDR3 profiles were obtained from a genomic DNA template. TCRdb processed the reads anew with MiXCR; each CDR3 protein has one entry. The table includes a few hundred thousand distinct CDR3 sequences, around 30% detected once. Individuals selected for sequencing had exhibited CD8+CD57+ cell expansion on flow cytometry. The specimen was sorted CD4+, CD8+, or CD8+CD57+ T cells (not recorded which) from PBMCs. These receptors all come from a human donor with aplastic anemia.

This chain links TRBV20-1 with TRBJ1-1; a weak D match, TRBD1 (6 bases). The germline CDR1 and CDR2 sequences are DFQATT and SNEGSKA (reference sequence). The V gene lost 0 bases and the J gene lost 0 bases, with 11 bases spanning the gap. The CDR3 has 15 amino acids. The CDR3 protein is CSARDPGTMNTEAFF. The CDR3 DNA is TGCAGTGCTAGAGATCCCGGGACAATGAACACTGAAGCTTTCTTT.

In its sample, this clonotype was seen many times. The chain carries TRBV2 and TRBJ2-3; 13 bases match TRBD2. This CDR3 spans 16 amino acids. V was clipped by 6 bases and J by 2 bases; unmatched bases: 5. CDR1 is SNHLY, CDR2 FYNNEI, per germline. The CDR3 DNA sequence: TGTGCCAGCAGCGCGACTAGCGGGGGGCTCACAGATACGCAGTATTTT. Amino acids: CASSATSGGLTDTQYF.

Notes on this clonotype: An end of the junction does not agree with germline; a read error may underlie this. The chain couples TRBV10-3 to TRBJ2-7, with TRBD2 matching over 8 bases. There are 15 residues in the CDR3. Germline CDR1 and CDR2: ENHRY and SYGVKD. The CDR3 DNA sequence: TGTGCCAGCAGTTCGCTCCCGGGACTAGCCTACGAGCAGTACTTC. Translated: CASSSLPGLAYEQYF.

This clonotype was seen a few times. As DNA, the CDR3 is TGCGCCAGCAGCCAAGGAACGAACGCGGACACTGAAGCTTTCTTT. Its protein is CASSQGTNADTEAFF. The rearrangement links TRBV4-3 to TRBJ1-1; D gene ambiguous. The V end lost 1 base, the J end lost 3 bases, and 12 bases lay between the germline ends. CDR1 LGHNA and CDR2 YSLEER come from the germline V gene. The CDR3 spans 15 residues.

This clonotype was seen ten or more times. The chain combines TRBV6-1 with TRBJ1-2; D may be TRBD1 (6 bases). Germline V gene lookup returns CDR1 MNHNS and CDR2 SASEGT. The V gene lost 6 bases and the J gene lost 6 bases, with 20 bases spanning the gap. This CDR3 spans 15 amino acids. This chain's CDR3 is CASRRYRARRDGYTF. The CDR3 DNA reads TGTGCCAGCAGGCGTTACAGGGCCCGAAGGGATGGCTACACCTTC.

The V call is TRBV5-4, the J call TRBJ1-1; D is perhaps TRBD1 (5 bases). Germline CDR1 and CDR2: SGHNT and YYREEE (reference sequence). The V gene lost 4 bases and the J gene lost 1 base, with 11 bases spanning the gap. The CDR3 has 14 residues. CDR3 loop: CASSIQVENTEAFF. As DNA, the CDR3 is TGTGCCAGCAGCATACAGGTTGAGAACACTGAAGCTTTCTTT.

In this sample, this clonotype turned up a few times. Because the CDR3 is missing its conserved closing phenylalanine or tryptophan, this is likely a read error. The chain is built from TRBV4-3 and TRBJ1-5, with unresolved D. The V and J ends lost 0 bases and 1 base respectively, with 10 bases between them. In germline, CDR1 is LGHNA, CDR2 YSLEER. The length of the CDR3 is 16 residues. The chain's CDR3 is CASSQDAVVSNQPQHL. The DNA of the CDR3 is TGCGCCAGCAGCCAAGATGCGGTGGTAAGCAATCAGCCCCAGCATCTT.

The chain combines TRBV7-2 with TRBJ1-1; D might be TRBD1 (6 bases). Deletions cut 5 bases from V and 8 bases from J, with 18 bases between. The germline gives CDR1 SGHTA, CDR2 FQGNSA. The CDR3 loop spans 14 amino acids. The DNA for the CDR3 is TGTGCCAGCAGCCAAGATACAGGGAAGATGGAAGCTTTCTTT. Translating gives CASSQDTGKMEAFF.

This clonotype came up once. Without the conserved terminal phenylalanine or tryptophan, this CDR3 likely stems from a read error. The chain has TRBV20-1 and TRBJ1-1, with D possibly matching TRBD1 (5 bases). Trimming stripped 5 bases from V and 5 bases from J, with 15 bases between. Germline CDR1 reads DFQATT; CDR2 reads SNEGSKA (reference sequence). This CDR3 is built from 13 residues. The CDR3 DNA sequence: TGCAGTGCTGGAGGGACGATGGGTACTGAAGCTTTCCTT. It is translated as CSAGGTMGTEAFL.

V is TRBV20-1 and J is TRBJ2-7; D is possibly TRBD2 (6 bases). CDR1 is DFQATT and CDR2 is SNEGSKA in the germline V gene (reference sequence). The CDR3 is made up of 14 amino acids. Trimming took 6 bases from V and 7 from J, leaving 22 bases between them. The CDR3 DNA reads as TGCAGTGCCGAGGGCGAGCGGGCCTCGGGAGAGCAGTACTTC. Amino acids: CSAEGERASGEQYF.

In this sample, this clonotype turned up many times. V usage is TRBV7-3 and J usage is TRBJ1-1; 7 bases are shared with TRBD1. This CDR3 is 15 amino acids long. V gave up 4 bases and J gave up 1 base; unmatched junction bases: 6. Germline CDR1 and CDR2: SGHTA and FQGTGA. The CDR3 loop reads CASSSTGVGNTEAFF. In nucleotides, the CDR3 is TGTGCCAGCAGCTCCACAGGGGTCGGGAACACTGAAGCTTTCTTT. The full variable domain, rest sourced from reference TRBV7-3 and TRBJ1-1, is GAGVSQTPSNKVTEKGKYVELRCDPISGHTALYWYRQSLGQGPEFLIYFQGTGAADDSGLPNDRFFAVRPEGSVSTLKIQRTERGDSAVYLCASSSTGVGNTEAFFGQGTRLTVV.

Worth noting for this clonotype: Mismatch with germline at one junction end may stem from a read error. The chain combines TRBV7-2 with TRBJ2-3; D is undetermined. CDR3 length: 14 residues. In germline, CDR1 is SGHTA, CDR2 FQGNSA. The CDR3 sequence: CARSLAGLTDTQYF. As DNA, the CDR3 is TGTGCCCGCAGCTTAGCCGGGCTCACAGATACGCAGTATTTT.

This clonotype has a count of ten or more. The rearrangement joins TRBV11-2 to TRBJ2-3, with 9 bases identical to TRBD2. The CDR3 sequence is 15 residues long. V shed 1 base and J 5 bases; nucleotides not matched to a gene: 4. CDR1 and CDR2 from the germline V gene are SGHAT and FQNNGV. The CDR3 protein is CASSLVVTSGDTQYF. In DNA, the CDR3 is TGTGCCAGCAGCTTAGTAGTGACTAGCGGAGATACGCAGTATTTT.

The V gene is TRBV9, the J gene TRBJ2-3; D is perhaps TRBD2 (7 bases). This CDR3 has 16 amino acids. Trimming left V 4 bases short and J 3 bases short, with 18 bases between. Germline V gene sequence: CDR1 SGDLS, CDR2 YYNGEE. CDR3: CASSRGGGEGTDTQYF. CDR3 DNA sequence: TGTGCCAGCAGCCGTGGGGGCGGGGAGGGTACAGATACGCAGTATTTT.

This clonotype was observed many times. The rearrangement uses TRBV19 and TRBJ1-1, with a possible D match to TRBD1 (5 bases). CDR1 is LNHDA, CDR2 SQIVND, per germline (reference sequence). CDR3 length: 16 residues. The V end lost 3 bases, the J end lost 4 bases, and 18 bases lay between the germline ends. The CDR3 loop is CASSMFGETESTEAFF. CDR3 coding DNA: TGTGCCAGTAGTATGTTCGGAGAGACAGAGAGCACTGAAGCTTTCTTT. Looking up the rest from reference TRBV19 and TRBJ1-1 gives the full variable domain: DGGITQSPKYLFRKEGQNVTLSCEQNLNHDAMYWYRQDPGQGLRLIYYSQIVNDFQKGDIAEGYSVSREKKESFPLTVTSAQKNPTAFYLCASSMFGETESTEAFFGQGTRLTVV.

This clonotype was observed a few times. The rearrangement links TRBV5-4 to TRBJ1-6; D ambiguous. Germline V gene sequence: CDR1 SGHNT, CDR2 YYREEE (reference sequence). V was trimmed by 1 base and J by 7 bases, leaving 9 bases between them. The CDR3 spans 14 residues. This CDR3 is CASSLRQVNSPLHF. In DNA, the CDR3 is TGTGCCAGCAGCTTGCGACAAGTAAATTCACCCCTCCACTTT.

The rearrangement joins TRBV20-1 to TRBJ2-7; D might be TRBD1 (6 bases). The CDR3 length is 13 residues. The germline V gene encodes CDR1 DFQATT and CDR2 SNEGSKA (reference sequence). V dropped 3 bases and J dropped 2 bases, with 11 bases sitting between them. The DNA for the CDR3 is TGCAGTGCTAGCCGCGGACAGACCTACGAGCAGTACTTC. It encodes CSASRGQTYEQYF.